Listed here are 14 T cell receptor beta chains from one sample, sequenced in a study of breast tumors, draining lymph nodes, adjacent tissues. MiXCR, run by TCRdb on the multiplex PCR reads, gives a single entry per CDR3 protein. Of about 230,000 distinct CDR3 sequences listed, less than 40% are singletons. The lymph nodes were axillary draining lymph nodes from breast cancer patients. The sample comprised axillary lymph node tissue. The source of these receptors is a female donor with breast cancer. Some clones in this sample may be carry-over from other donors' samples.

The table lists this clonotype with a few counts. A much larger clone lies one base from this, so it may be a read error. The chain couples TRBV20-1 to TRBJ2-3; no reliable D call. The V gene's germline CDR1 is DFQATT and CDR2 SNEGSKA (reference sequence). The CDR3 totals 14 residues. The V and J ends lost 3 bases and 8 bases respectively, with 18 bases between them. For the CDR3, the DNA is TGCAGTGCTAGCGTACTTGGGCGATCAGCTACGCAGTATTTT. It specifies CSASVLGRSATQYF.

This clonotype appeared a few times. The rearrangement joins TRBV19 to TRBJ1-1, with D possibly being TRBD1 (6 bases). The CDR3 is made up of 15 amino acids. Germline CDR1 and CDR2: LNHDA and SQIVND (reference sequence). V was cut by 7 bases and J by 2 bases, with 17 bases left in between. The CDR3 sequence is CASNVNQGPNTEAFF. The CDR3 nucleotides are TGTGCCAGTAACGTAAACCAGGGGCCAAACACTGAAGCTTTCTTT.

This clonotype was observed many times. This rearrangement joins TRBV5-1 to TRBJ2-7; 10 bases match TRBD1. J was trimmed by 4 bases and V by 4 bases; bases with no gene match: 8. Germline V gives CDR1 SGHRS, CDR2 YFSETQ. The CDR3 has 15 amino acids. The DNA for the CDR3 is TGCGCCAGCAGCCCTGGGACAGGGGATAGGTACGAGCAGTACTTC. Translation gives CASSPGTGDRYEQYF.

This clonotype was observed at least ten times. The gene calls are TRBV5-1 and TRBJ2-1; 7 positions agree with TRBD2. From germline, CDR1 is SGHRS and CDR2 YFSETQ. The CDR3 totals 14 residues. The J segment lost 10 bases and the V segment lost 4 bases, leaving 11 bases of the junction unmatched. The CDR3 here is CASSGRTSQSEQFF. In nucleotides, the CDR3 is TGCGCCAGCAGCGGACGGACTAGTCAATCAGAGCAGTTCTTC.

For this clonotype: Given a much more abundant clone one base away, this may be a read error. V usage is TRBV7-6 and J usage is TRBJ1-2, with D perhaps matching TRBD1 (5 bases). Germline-derived CDR1 and CDR2 are SGHVS and FNYEAQ. The CDR3 extends over 15 amino acids. The CDR3 is CANSLDGQGEDGYPF. The DNA of the CDR3 is TGTGCCAACAGCTTAGACGGGCAGGGTGAGGATGGCTACCCCTTC.

This clonotype was seen many times. The chain recombines TRBV2 with TRBJ2-2; 9 nucleotides agree with TRBD1. With 4 bases clipped from V and 5 bases from J, the junction kept 2 bases outside the gene matches. The CDR3 consists of 14 residues. Germline CDR1 and CDR2: SNHLY and FYNNEI. The CDR3 DNA reads TGTGCCAGCAGTGCGGGACAGGGAACCGGGGAGCTGTTTTTT. It specifies CASSAGQGTGELFF.

As concerns this clonotype: A much larger clone sits a single nucleotide away, making a read error possible. The V gene is TRBV6-1, the J gene TRBJ1-3, with D possibly being TRBD1 (5 bases). Deletions cut 10 bases from V and 4 bases from J, with 11 bases between. Germline-derived CDR1 and CDR2 are MNHNS and SASEGT. The CDR3 contains 12 residues. CDR3 coding DNA: TGTGCCACCCGTGGGACCGGAAACACCATATATTTT. Translating gives CATRGTGNTIYF.

This clonotype was detected many times. This chain uses TRBV7-9 with TRBJ2-7, with no clear D. V was cut by 4 bases and J by 2 bases, with 12 bases left in between. CDR3 length equals 14 residues. Germline V lookup: CDR1 SEHNR, CDR2 FQNEAQ (reference sequence). The CDR3 spells CASSSPVPTYEQYF. CDR3 DNA sequence: TGTGCCAGCAGCTCCCCAGTCCCTACCTACGAGCAGTACTTC.

Many counts were recorded for this clonotype. The chain employs TRBV14 and TRBJ2-3; D not certain. This CDR3 has 13 amino acids. The ends were cut back, 0 bases at V and 2 bases at J, with 3 bases in the middle. Germline values: CDR1 SGHDN, CDR2 FVKESK. The CDR3 loop reads CASSQDYTDTQYF. CDR3 bases: TGTGCCAGCAGCCAAGACTACACAGATACGCAGTATTTT. Based on the CDR3 plus reference TRBV14 and TRBJ2-3, the full variable domain is EAGVTQFPSHSVIEKGQTVTLRCDPISGHDNLYWYRRVMGKEIKFLLHFVKESKQDESGMPNNRFLAERTGGTYSTLKVQPAELEDSGVYFCASSQDYTDTQYFGPGTRLTVL.

About this clonotype itself: A much larger clone differs from this one at a single base, so this may be a read error. The CDR3 end shows no conserved phenylalanine or tryptophan, and so a read error is likely. The chain has TRBV30 and TRBJ2-1; TRBD1 might be the D (5 bases). V lost 3 bases to trimming and J lost 8 bases, with 8 bases between them. In germline, CDR1 is GTSNPN, CDR2 SVGIG (reference sequence). The CDR3 covers 11 residues. This CDR3 is CAWRGVYEQFL. CDR3 nucleotide sequence: TGTGCCTGGAGAGGGGTCTATGAGCAGTTCCTC.

This clonotype was picked up many times. This rearrangement joins TRBV5-1 to TRBJ1-2, with unresolved D. The V end lost 1 base, the J end lost 8 bases, and 9 bases lay between the germline ends. The CDR3 has 12 amino acids. Germline-derived CDR1 and CDR2 are SGHRS and YFSETQ. The CDR3 region has the DNA TGCGCCAGCAGCTTGTATGGGGAAGGCTACACCTTC. This sequence encodes CASSLYGEGYTF.

A single count supports this clonotype. The limits of the CDR3 on the DNA are not certain, so only TCRdb's listed CDR3 is given. V and J are TRBV20-1 and TRBJ1-2; the table's D gene call, TRBD1, was not cross checked with the DNA. Germline V gene data show CDR1 as DFQATT and CDR2 as SNEGSKA (reference sequence). From its first to its last residue, the CDR3 has 11 amino acids. CDR3 sequence: CSVEVGHGNTF.

This chain joins TRBV18 and TRBJ2-4; maybe TRBD2 (6 bases). CDR3 length equals 13 residues. Between the trimmed V and J ends, which lost 2 bases and 14 bases, there was a span of 16 bases. Germline CDR1 KGHSH, CDR2 LQKENI. The CDR3 spells CASSPTISGHEYF. CDR3 bases: TGTGCCAGCTCACCAACCATTAGCGGACACGAGTACTTC.

Ten or more counts support this clonotype. The chain links TRBV20-1 to TRBJ2-1; 11 positions agree with TRBD2. V lost 6 bases and J lost 9; bases outside the gene matches: 4. There are 12 residues in the CDR3. Germline V CDR1 and CDR2: DFQATT, SNEGSKA (reference sequence). As DNA, the CDR3 is TGCAGTGCGGCTAGCGGGAGGTTTGAGCAGTTCTTC. This encodes CSAASGRFEQFF.